Presented here are 18 T cell receptor beta chains from one specimen sequenced in a study of T cells in Graves' hyperthyroidism and ophthalmopathy. RNA transcripts gave rise to amplified TCR beta CDR3 regions. HTBI primers were the set used in a first-round RT-PCR of the TCR CDR3. Each CDR3 protein is one row after TCRdb ran MiXCR on the multiplex PCR reads. The sample has under 350,000 distinct CDR3 sequences, roughly a fifth seen once. The sample consisted of blood. Receptors originate from a woman between 50 and 59 years old with Graves' hyperthyroidism.

On this clonotype itself: Given the absence of the conserved phenylalanine or tryptophan at the CDR3 end, a read error is likely. The V call is TRBV6-8, the J call TRBJ1-5, with D perhaps matching TRBD1 (5 bases). CDR1 is MNHGY and CDR2 is SAAAGT in the germline V gene. The CDR3 has 15 amino acids. The V and J ends lost 6 bases and 4 bases respectively, with 16 bases between them. Written as DNA, the CDR3 is TGTGCCAGCAGCCGCCCAGGGAATAAGAATCAGCCCCAGCATTCT. Protein sequence: CASSRPGNKNQPQHS.

This clonotype occurred a few times. The chain employs TRBV11-2 and TRBJ1-2; D remains ambiguous. This CDR3 spans 12 amino acids. Trimming left V 5 bases short and J 3 bases short, with 7 bases between. Germline V gene data show CDR1 as SGHAT and CDR2 as FQNNGV. In DNA, the CDR3 is TGTGCCAGCAGCGCTGGGGACTATGGCTACACCTTC. Amino acids: CASSAGDYGYTF.

The chain carries TRBV6-1 and TRBJ2-7; 7 positions agree with TRBD2. Germline trimming cut 4 bases from V and 4 bases from J; bases unmatched to any gene: 7. The CDR3 totals 14 residues. The germline CDR1 and CDR2 sequences are MNHNS and SASEGT. The CDR3 region is CASSAGTMGYEQYF. For the CDR3, the DNA is TGTGCCAGCAGTGCCGGGACTATGGGTTACGAGCAGTACTTC.

This clonotype was recorded many times. DNA of the CDR3: TGTGCCAGCAGCTTACCAGTAACGGGCTACGAGCAGTACTTC. This encodes CASSLPVTGYEQYF. This rearrangement joins TRBV13 to TRBJ2-7; D is ambiguous. The ends were cut back, 2 bases at V and 3 bases at J, with 11 bases in the middle. Germline V gene sequence: CDR1 PRHDT, CDR2 FYEKMQ (reference sequence). The CDR3 totals 14 residues.

Ten or more counts support this clonotype. The rearrangement joins TRBV27 to TRBJ2-1; TRBD2 aligns across 8 bases. The ends lost 3 bases at V and 7 bases at J; junction bases unmatched: 8. The CDR3 runs 15 residues. The germline V gene encodes CDR1 MNHEY and CDR2 SMNVEV (reference sequence). As DNA, the CDR3 is TGTGCCAGCAGTTTTCCCGGGAGGGCGGGGAATGAGCAGTTCTTC. Its translation is CASSFPGRAGNEQFF.

This clonotype was observed many times. The chain links TRBV7-3 to TRBJ1-2, with 7 bases identical to TRBD1. CDR1 SGHTA and CDR2 FQGTGA come from the germline V gene. With 5 bases clipped from V and 7 bases from J, the junction kept 7 bases outside the gene matches. This CDR3 comprises 13 residues. CDR3 coding DNA: TGTGCCAGCAGCAACGACAGGGCCGGTGGCTACACCTTC. Encoded protein: CASSNDRAGGYTF.

The genes are TRBV6-1 and TRBJ2-1; D unresolved. Trimming left V 7 bases short and J 5 bases short, with 9 bases between. This CDR3 has 12 residues. Germline V gene data show CDR1 as MNHNS and CDR2 as SASEGT. In DNA form, the CDR3 reads TGTGCCAGCACAACCTATAACAATGAGCAGTTCTTC. It is translated as CASTTYNNEQFF.

The sample holds many counts of this clonotype. V usage is TRBV2 and J usage is TRBJ1-1; TRBD1 matches at 7 bases. Germline-derived CDR1 and CDR2 are SNHLY and FYNNEI. The J segment lost 0 bases and the V segment lost 6 bases, leaving 4 bases of the junction unmatched. The CDR3 consists of 14 residues. The CDR3 DNA is TGTGCCAGCAGCATGACAGGGTTGAACACTGAAGCTTTCTTT. Its translation: CASSMTGLNTEAFF.

This clonotype was seen a few times. This clone may be a read error of a much larger clone one base away. This chain connects TRBV28 to TRBJ2-1, with 10 bases identical to TRBD1. Germline V gene sequence: CDR1 MDHEN, CDR2 SYDVKM. The CDR3 has 12 amino acids. CDR3 DNA sequence: TGTGCCAGCGGTTTTCGGACAGGGGGGCAGTTCTTC. Residues: CASGFRTGGQFF.

This clonotype has only a few counts. The chain employs TRBV6-1 and TRBJ1-2; the D is unclear. The V end was cut by 6 bases, the J end by 8 bases, with 19 bases between. This CDR3 is 14 amino acids long. Per germline, CDR1 MNHNS and CDR2 SASEGT. The CDR3 region has the DNA TGTGCCAGCAGGCCGGACGGCGGTCCGACGGGCTACACCTTC. It codes for CASRPDGGPTGYTF.

This clonotype has at least ten counts. The rearrangement links TRBV30 to TRBJ2-5; 15 bases agree with TRBD2. Germline values: CDR1 GTSNPN, CDR2 SVGIG (reference sequence). This CDR3 spans 15 amino acids. The J segment lost 12 bases and the V segment lost 0 bases, leaving 8 bases of the junction unmatched. CDR3 sequence: CAWSVPRTSGRAEYF. CDR3 DNA sequence: TGTGCCTGGAGTGTACCCCGGACTAGCGGGAGGGCAGAGTACTTC.

This clonotype was detected a few times. The gene calls are TRBV4-1 and TRBJ1-1, with TRBD1 identical over 12 bases. V shed 4 bases, J shed 6 bases, and the junction held 3 bases outside the gene matches. CDR1 is MGHRA, CDR2 YSYEKL, per germline. The CDR3 is 14 residues long. CDR3 nucleotides: TGCGCCAGCAGCCCGGGACAGGGGGCGGCTGAAGCTTTCTTT. Amino acids: CASSPGQGAAEAFF.

On this clonotype itself: The junction departs from the called germline gene at one end, perhaps through a read error. The chain combines TRBV7-2 with TRBJ1-1, with 8 bases that match TRBD1. The CDR3 totals 14 residues. The germline V gene has CDR1 SGHTA and CDR2 FQGNSA. The CDR3 loop is CASSLNGQGTEAFF. The CDR3 nucleotides are TGTGCCAGCAGCCTTAATGGACAGGGCACTGAAGCCTTCTTT.

This clonotype showed up just a few times. The chain joins TRBV24-1 to TRBJ2-6, with 10 nucleotides matching TRBD1. After removal of 4 bases from V and 2 bases from J, the junction contained 4 bases not matched to a gene. CDR1 and CDR2 from the germline V gene are KGHDR and SFDVKD. This CDR3 spans 17 amino acids. Here the CDR3 DNA reads TGTGCCACCAGTGACCCCGACAGGGGGCCTGGGGCCAACGTCCTGACTTTC. Protein sequence: CATSDPDRGPGANVLTF.

This rearrangement joins TRBV15 to TRBJ2-1; TRBD2 matches 7 bases. After removal of 1 base from V and 0 bases from J, the junction contained 3 bases not matched to a gene. The CDR3 has 16 residues. Germline V lookup: CDR1 LNHNV, CDR2 YYDKDF (reference sequence). CDR3 loop: CATSRVGRGSYNEQFF. For the CDR3, the DNA is TGTGCCACCAGCAGAGTAGGGAGGGGCTCCTACAATGAGCAGTTCTTC.

The chain carries TRBV19 and TRBJ2-4, with 8 bases fitting TRBD2. Trimming at V came to 3 bases and at J to 0 bases, leaving 4 bases not matched to a gene. Germline values: CDR1 LNHDA, CDR2 SQIVND (reference sequence). The CDR3 spans 16 residues. The CDR3 protein is CASSMLLAEAKNIQYF. For the CDR3, the DNA is TGTGCCAGTAGTATGTTACTAGCGGAAGCCAAAAACATTCAGTACTTC.

The rearrangement links TRBV6-5 to TRBJ2-1, with D unresolved. Trimming stripped 2 bases from V and 9 bases from J, with 11 bases between. The CDR3 is made up of 13 amino acids. Germline values: CDR1 MNHEY, CDR2 SVGAGI. CDR3 nucleotide sequence: TGTGCCAGCAGTTACCCAGGACGAAGTGAGCAGTTCTTC. This gives the protein CASSYPGRSEQFF.

The chain uses TRBV9 and TRBJ1-5; D gene unclear. CDR1 is SGDLS, CDR2 YYNGEE, per germline. The CDR3 length is 14 residues. Trimming stripped 4 bases from V and 5 bases from J, with 13 bases between. The CDR3: CASSTGPWDQPQHF. The CDR3 nucleotides are TGTGCCAGCAGCACGGGTCCTTGGGATCAGCCCCAGCATTTT.